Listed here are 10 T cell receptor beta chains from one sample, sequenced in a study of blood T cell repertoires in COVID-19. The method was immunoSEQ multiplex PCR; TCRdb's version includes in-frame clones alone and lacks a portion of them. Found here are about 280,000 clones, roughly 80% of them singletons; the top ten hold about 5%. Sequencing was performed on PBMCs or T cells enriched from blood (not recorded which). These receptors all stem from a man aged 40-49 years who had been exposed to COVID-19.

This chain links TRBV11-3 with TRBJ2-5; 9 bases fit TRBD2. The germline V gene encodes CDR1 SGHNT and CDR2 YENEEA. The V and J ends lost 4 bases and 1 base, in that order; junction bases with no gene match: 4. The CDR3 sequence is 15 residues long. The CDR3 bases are TGTGCCAGCAGCTATAGCGGGAGAGGCCAAGAGACCCAGTACTTC. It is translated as CASSYSGRGQETQYF.

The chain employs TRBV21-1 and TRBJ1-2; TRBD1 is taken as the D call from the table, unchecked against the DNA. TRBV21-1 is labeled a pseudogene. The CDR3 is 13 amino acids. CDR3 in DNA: TGTGCCAGCAGCAAGACAGGGGGGTATGGCTACACCTTC. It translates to CASSKTGGYGYTF.

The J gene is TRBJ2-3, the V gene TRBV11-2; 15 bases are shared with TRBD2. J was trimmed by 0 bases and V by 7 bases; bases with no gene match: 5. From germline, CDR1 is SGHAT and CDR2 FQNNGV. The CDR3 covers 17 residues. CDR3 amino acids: CASTLGTSGRSTDTQYF. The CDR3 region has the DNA TGTGCCAGCACCTTGGGGACTAGCGGGAGGAGCACAGATACGCAGTATTTT.

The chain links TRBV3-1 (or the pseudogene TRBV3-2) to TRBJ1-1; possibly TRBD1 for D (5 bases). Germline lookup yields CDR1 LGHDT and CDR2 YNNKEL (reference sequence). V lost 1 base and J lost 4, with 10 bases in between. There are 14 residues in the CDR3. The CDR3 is CASSQGRAATEAFF. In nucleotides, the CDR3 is TGTGCCAGCAGCCAAGGCAGGGCGGCCACTGAAGCTTTCTTT.

The CDR3 spells CASSGGLAGGPSYNEQFF. The CDR3 DNA follows: TGCGCCAGCAGCGGGGGACTAGCGGGAGGGCCATCCTACAATGAGCAGTTCTTC. The chain is built from TRBV5-1 and TRBJ2-1; TRBD2 aligns across 16 bases. CDR3 size: 18 residues. After removal of 4 bases from V and 1 base from J, the junction contained 5 bases not matched to a gene. CDR1 and CDR2 (germline): SGHRS, YFSETQ.

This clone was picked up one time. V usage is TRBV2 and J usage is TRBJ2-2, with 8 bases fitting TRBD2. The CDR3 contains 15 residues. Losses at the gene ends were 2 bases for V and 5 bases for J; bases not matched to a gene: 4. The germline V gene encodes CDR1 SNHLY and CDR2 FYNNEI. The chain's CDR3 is CASSESSGKTGELFF. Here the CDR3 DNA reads TGTGCCAGCAGTGAAAGTAGCGGGAAGACCGGGGAGCTGTTTTTT.

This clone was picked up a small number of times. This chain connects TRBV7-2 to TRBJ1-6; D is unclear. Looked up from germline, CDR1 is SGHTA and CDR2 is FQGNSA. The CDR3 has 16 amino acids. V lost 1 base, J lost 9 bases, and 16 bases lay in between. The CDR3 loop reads CASSLVTLALGSPLHF. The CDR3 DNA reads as TGTGCCAGCAGCTTAGTGACTTTGGCGCTAGGTTCACCCCTCCACTTT.

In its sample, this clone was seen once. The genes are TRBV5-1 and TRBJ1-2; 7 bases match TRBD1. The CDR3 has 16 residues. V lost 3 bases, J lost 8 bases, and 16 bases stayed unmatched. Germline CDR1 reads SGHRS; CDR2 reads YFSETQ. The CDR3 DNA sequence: TGCGCCAGCAGCTCCCCGCCGGGACAGCTAGCCGGGGGCTACACCTTC. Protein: CASSSPPGQLAGGYTF.

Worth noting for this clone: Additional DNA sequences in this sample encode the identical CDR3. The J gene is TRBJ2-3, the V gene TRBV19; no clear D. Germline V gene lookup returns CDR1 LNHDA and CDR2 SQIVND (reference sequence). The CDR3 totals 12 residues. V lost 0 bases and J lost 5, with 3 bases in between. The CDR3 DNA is TGTGCCAGTAGTATAGATCTAGATACGCAGTATTTT. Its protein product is CASSIDLDTQYF.

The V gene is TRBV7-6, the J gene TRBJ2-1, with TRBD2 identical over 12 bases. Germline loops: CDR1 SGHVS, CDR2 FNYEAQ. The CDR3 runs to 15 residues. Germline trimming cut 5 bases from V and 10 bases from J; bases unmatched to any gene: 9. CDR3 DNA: TGTGCCAGCAGCGATTGGACTAGCGGGAAGGAGGAGCAGTTCTTC. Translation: CASSDWTSGKEEQFF.